This T cell receptor (beta chain) was sequenced during a study of a mutant IDH1 vaccine in newly diagnosed glioma. About the study: Radiotherapy, temozolomide, or both had been given previously, and both were given to most. Broader study findings: Pseudoprogression seemed unrelated to changes in top peripheral T cell clonotypes.

Clones were sequenced by immunoSEQ multiplex PCR, and TCRdb holds only the in-frame ones, with some missing. The sample carries 70,000 or so clones, around 80% recorded once. Time point here: baseline, week 1 (first vaccination visit). As to treatment: pre-vaccination baseline after standard-of-care therapy. The astrocytomas were IDH1-mutant, ATRX-negative, and WHO grade 3 or 4. The germline gives CDR1 SGHRS, CDR2 YFSETQ. The CDR3 runs to 16 residues. V was trimmed by 0 bases and J by 3 bases, leaving 14 bases between them. Remarks on this clone: Its antigen is currently unknown.

The V gene is TRBV5-1, the J gene TRBJ2-3; possibly TRBD2 for D (7 bases). The TCR was taken from a woman in her late teens or twenties with glioma. Some clones in this sample may be carry-over from other donors' samples. The specimen was peripheral blood mononuclear cells (PBMCs), collected from a glioma patient treated with radiotherapy, temozolomide or both. CDR3 DNA: TGCGCCAGCAGCTTGGACGCGGGGGCCCCGACAGATACGCAGTATTTT. It yields the protein CASSLDAGAPTDTQYF.